These T cell receptor beta chains were read from a single sample in a study of cytomegalovirus exposure and HLA in healthy donors. Only in-frame clones appear in the TCRdb table, and some are missing; sequencing was by immunoSEQ multiplex PCR. This sample has about 43,000 clones, with 92% found just once. Material for sequencing was PBMCs. The receptors shown here come from a man aged 18-30 years in good health and CMV-seronegative. Both conserved end residues are part of each CDR3. D genes are given only for firm matches. For some rows the clone size is stated as once, few or many, or as a class when expanded; others skip it.

V,J,size,D,DNA,CDR3
TRBV11-2,TRBJ2-7,NA,NA,TGTGCCAGCAGCCAGGGCGTTAGCTCCTACGAGCAGTACTTC,CASSQGVSSYEQYF
TRBV10-2,TRBJ1-2,NA,NA,TGCGCCAGCAGTGAGTCAAGCGCCTGGGGCTACACCTTC,CASSESSAWGYTF
TRBV5-1,TRBJ2-1,once,TRBD2,TGCGCCAGCAGCCCAGGGCTAGCGGCCTACAATGAGCAGTTCTTC,CASSPGLAAYNEQFF
TRBV28,TRBJ1-5,NA,NA,TGTGCCAGCAGTAAATCGCCAGGGTATTCGGTCGGTCATAACAATCAGCCCCAGCATTTT,CASSKSPGYSVGHNNQPQHF
TRBV13,TRBJ2-7,once,NA,TGTGCCAGCAGCTTAGGACAGGGACGTTCCTACGAGCAGTACTTC,CASSLGQGRSYEQYF
TRBV4-3,TRBJ1-2,NA,NA,TGCGCCAGCAGCCATAGAGGCATTCATGGCTACACCTTC,CASSHRGIHGYTF
TRBV5-5,TRBJ1-1,NA,NA,TGTGCCAGCAGCTTACAGTGGTTGAACACTGAAGCTTTCTTT,CASSLQWLNTEAFF
TRBV7-8,TRBJ1-4,NA,TRBD1,TGTGCCAGCAGCTCGGGACAGGGGGCAACTAATGAAAAACTGTTTTTT,CASSSGQGATNEKLFF
TRBV6-1,TRBJ2-7,NA,TRBD2,TGTGCCAGCAAAGCGGGGGCGGGCGAGCAGTACTTC,CASKAGAGEQYF
TRBV6-5,TRBJ2-5,NA,TRBD1,TGTGCCAGCAGCCTAAACAGGGGGCTTGGGGAGACCCAGTACTTC,CASSLNRGLGETQYF
TRBV6-6,TRBJ2-7,NA,TRBD1,TGTGCCAGCAGTTACTCCGGGACAGGGCTTTACGAGCAGTACTTC,CASSYSGTGLYEQYF
TRBV6-1,TRBJ2-7,NA,TRBD1,TGTGCCAGCCGGGACAGTCCCTCTTACGAGCAGTACTTC,CASRDSPSYEQYF
TRBV27,TRBJ2-7,NA,NA,TGTGCCAGCAGCCAAGACAGTTCCTACGAGCAGTACTTC,CASSQDSSYEQYF
TRBV5-1,TRBJ2-7,NA,TRBD1,TGCGCCAGCAGCCCTACCCCGACAGGGGTCGAGCAGTACTTC,CASSPTPTGVEQYF
TRBV4-3,TRBJ2-5,NA,NA,TGCGCCAGCAGCCCGGGGATCCGGGAGACCCAGTACTTC,CASSPGIRETQYF
TRBV2,TRBJ2-1,NA,TRBD2,TGTGCCAGCAGTCCTAGCGGGGGGGACTCCTACAATGAGCAGTTCTTC,CASSPSGGDSYNEQFF
TRBV4-1,TRBJ2-3,NA,TRBD1,TGCGCCAGCAGCTCTCCGGGACAGGGCACAGATACGCAGTATTTT,CASSSPGQGTDTQYF
TRBV5-4,TRBJ1-2,NA,NA,TGTGCCAGCAGCTTTGTTCAGGGCGATGGCTACACCTTC,CASSFVQGDGYTF
TRBV2,TRBJ2-3,NA,NA,TGTGCCAGCAGTGAGGGAGCCGTACTTCCAGGTACGCAGTATTTT,CASSEGAVLPGTQYF
TRBV2,TRBJ2-3,NA,TRBD1,TGTGCCAGCAGTCCGAGGGGGCAGAGCGCAGATACGCAGTATTTT,CASSPRGQSADTQYF
TRBV19,TRBJ1-3,NA,TRBD1,TGTGCCAGTAGTGACCGGACAGGGGGCCGAGGAAACACCATATATTTT,CASSDRTGGRGNTIYF
TRBV6-1,TRBJ1-4,NA,NA,TGTGCCAGCAGTGACAGACAGATAAGAAAACTGTTTTTT,CASSDRQIRKLFF
TRBV10-2,TRBJ2-7,once,NA,TGCGCCAGCAGTGAGTCTGCAGGAGGCTACGAGCAGTACTTC,CASSESAGGYEQYF
TRBV29-1,TRBJ1-2,NA,NA,TGCAGCGTTGGGGCAGGGGAAGGGTATGGCTACACCTTC,CSVGAGEGYGYTF
TRBV5-4,TRBJ1-5,NA,TRBD1,TGTGCCAGCAGCTCGCGCCAGACAGGGATCTCGAGTGAGCCCCAGCATTTT,CASSSRQTGISSEPQHF
TRBV6-1,TRBJ2-3,once,NA,TGTGCCAGCAGGGAAGTCGGGGGTACGCAGTATTTT,CASREVGGTQYF
TRBV11-3,TRBJ1-3,NA,NA,TGTGCCAGCAGCTTAAACGGTTACGACTCTGGAAACACCATATATTTT,CASSLNGYDSGNTIYF
TRBV15,TRBJ1-2,once,NA,TGTGCCACCAGCAGGGGGGGGTCGGCGGGAAACTATGGCTACACCTTC,CATSRGGSAGNYGYTF
TRBV28,TRBJ2-5,NA,TRBD1,TGTGCCAGCAGGGACAGGGCTATCCAAGAGACCCAGTACTTC,CASRDRAIQETQYF
TRBV9,TRBJ1-6,NA,TRBD1,TGTGCCAGCAGCGTCGAGGGGACAGGGGGTAATTCACCCCTCCACTTT,CASSVEGTGGNSPLHF
TRBV5-1,TRBJ1-5,NA,TRBD1,TGCGCCAGCAGCCATACAGGGGCAGGCAATCAGCCCCAGCATTTT,CASSHTGAGNQPQHF
TRBV6-5,TRBJ2-5,NA,TRBD2,TGTGCCAGCAGTTTAACTAGCGGGGGGTCCGGGGAGACCCAGTACTTC,CASSLTSGGSGETQYF
TRBV6-5,TRBJ1-2,NA,TRBD1,TGTGCCAGCAGTAAGACTCAGACAGGGAGGTATGGCTACACCTTC,CASSKTQTGRYGYTF
TRBV4-1,TRBJ1-3,NA,NA,TGCGCCAGCAGCCAAGATCAGGGAACTGGAAACACCATATATTTT,CASSQDQGTGNTIYF
TRBV10-3,TRBJ1-5,once,TRBD1,TGTGCCTCCGGGACAGGGGTCTCCGATCAGCCCCAGCATTTT,CASGTGVSDQPQHF
TRBV5-4,TRBJ1-2,NA,TRBD1,TGTGCCAGCAGCTTCGGGACAGGGTTGATCAACTATGGCTACACCTTC,CASSFGTGLINYGYTF